Listed below are T cell receptor beta chains from one sample, sequenced in a study of T cells after yellow fever vaccination. TCRdb reprocessed the 5' RACE reads with MiXCR, giving one entry per CDR3 protein. The sample has a few hundred thousand distinct CDR3 sequences, 15% to 20% seen once. The starting material was PBMCs, obtained 15 days after the yellow fever booster vaccination. The receptors stem from a man aged 30 to 45 who received the YFV17D yellow fever vaccine. Both conserved end residues are part of each CDR3. Each record gives: J gene, V gene, CDR3 protein.

>TRBJ2-1|TRBV19
CASGEDSRVNEQFF
>TRBJ2-5|TRBV20-1
CSARPRGRSQETQYF
>TRBJ2-7|TRBV5-1
CASSLEAGGLYEQYF
>TRBJ2-1|TRBV2
CASSVTAVYEQFF
>TRBJ2-3|TRBV5-1
CASSLDRVGADTQYF
>TRBJ2-1|TRBV19
CASTEYNEQFF
>TRBJ2-6|TRBV5-1
CASSLVSNSGANVLTF
>TRBJ2-3|TRBV19
CASSVDNWADTQYF
>TRBJ2-5|TRBV4-3
CASSQDQGGETQYF
>TRBJ2-3|TRBV11-2
CASSLVRQLAGNTDTQYF
>TRBJ1-2|TRBV7-9
CASWAWGGPRSGGYTF
>TRBJ2-3|TRBV20-1
CSARRSLNSDTQYF
>TRBJ2-1|TRBV3-1
CASRQASGRGNEQFF
>TRBJ2-6|TRBV29-1
CSVSRKFSGANVLTF
>TRBJ1-2|TRBV6-6
CASSYRENYGYTF
>TRBJ1-2|TRBV29-1
CSVGQGDYYGYTF
>TRBJ2-7|TRBV20-1
CSARIPMGEQYF
>TRBJ2-3|TRBV7-2
CASSLEGSPDTQYF
>TRBJ2-2|TRBV2
CASSRQSGNTGELFF
>TRBJ2-7|TRBV9
CAGEAVQAWTYEQYF
>TRBJ2-3|TRBV4-3
CASSQDLGYTDTQYF
>TRBJ2-1|TRBV9
CASSPWTSGTSYNEQFF
>TRBJ2-2|TRBV5-5
CASSHRGNANTGELFF
>TRBJ2-2|TRBV10-3
CAISSEGLKNTGELFF
>TRBJ2-7|TRBV10-3
CAISEIYEQYF
>TRBJ2-7|TRBV7-2
CASSFASPGSGRAVNEQYF
>TRBJ2-7|TRBV7-9
CASSLQTADEQYF
>TRBJ2-5|TRBV20-1
CSARPGQGGETQYF
>TRBJ2-7|TRBV5-1
CASSLGTANSYEQYF
>TRBJ2-4|TRBV9
CASSEGGGGIQYF
>TRBJ2-2|TRBV7-2
CASSRPGQQLYTGELFF
>TRBJ2-7|TRBV20-1
CSARDEPQQYF
>TRBJ1-1|TRBV12-3/TRBV12-4
CASSPDRLNTEAFF